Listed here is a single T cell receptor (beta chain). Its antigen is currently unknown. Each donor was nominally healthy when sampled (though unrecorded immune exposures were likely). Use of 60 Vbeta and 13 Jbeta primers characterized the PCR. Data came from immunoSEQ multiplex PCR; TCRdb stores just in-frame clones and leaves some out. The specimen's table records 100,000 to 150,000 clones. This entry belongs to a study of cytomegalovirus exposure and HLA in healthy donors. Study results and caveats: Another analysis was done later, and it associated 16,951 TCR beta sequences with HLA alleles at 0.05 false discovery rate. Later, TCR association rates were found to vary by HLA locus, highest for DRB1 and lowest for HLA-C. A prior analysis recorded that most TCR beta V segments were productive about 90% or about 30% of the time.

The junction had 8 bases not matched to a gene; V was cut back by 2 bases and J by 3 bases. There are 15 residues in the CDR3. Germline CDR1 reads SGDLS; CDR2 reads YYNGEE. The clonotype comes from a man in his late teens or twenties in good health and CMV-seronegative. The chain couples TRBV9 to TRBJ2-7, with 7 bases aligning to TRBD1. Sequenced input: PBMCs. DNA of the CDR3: TGTGCCAGCAGCGTCGAGCCGGGACAGCTCTACGAGCAGTACTTC. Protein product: CASSVEPGQLYEQYF.